These T cell receptor beta chains were read from a single sample in a study of blood T cell repertoires in COVID-19. Data came from immunoSEQ multiplex PCR; TCRdb stores just in-frame clones and leaves some out. The data show approximately 300,000 clones, roughly 87% seen once. The sequenced sample consisted of peripheral blood. The receptor set was obtained from a man younger than 35 with active or convalescent COVID-19. CDR3s include the opening cysteine and the closing phenylalanine or tryptophan. Each record gives: V gene, J gene, CDR3 protein.

>TRBV7-7|TRBJ2-7
CASSPDGVLGGEQYF
>TRBV11-2|TRBJ2-2
CASSSYGGKNTGELFF
>TRBV4-1|TRBJ2-7
CASSQGVDTYYEQYF
>TRBV29-1|TRBJ1-3
CSVGDSISGNTIYF
>TRBV5-1|TRBJ2-1
CASSLEGTTAPYNEQFF
>TRBV3-1/TRBV3-2|TRBJ2-7
CASRSSGSSPYEQYF
>TRBV4-1|TRBJ2-3
CASSPGLAGVTDTQYF
>TRBV29-1|TRBJ2-3
CSVEGVAGELADTQYF
>TRBV5-4|TRBJ1-3
CASSLGSAGSSGNTIYF
>TRBV27|TRBJ1-4
CASSSRGKQKLFF
>TRBV19|TRBJ2-3
CASSPGTSGGEGTDTQYF
>TRBV6-5|TRBJ1-1
CASSYQENTEAFF
>TRBV2|TRBJ1-2
CASSGRDGGPGGYTF
>TRBV19|TRBJ1-2
CASSILWGQGRVGGYTF
>TRBV7-9|TRBJ1-5
CASSLDVGPQHF
>TRBV27|TRBJ2-2
CASSNRGRPMNTGELFF
>TRBV9|TRBJ1-2
CASSLPGQGYGYTF
>TRBV18|TRBJ1-6
CASSHGGETIPLHF
>TRBV18|TRBJ2-7
CASSPTSGYEQYF
>TRBV7-8|TRBJ2-7
CASSPGIGRIYEQYF
>TRBV7-9|TRBJ2-3
CASSRPGTSSDTQYF
>TRBV5-1|TRBJ2-5
CASSLGDRSSGTQYF
>TRBV27|TRBJ2-1
CASRGGYTSYNEQFF
>TRBV11-2|TRBJ2-1
CASSLVLGVYNEQFF
>TRBV4-1|TRBJ2-7
CASSHLGQRPYEQYF
>TRBV28|TRBJ2-1
CASSGPPGNEQFF
>TRBV5-5|TRBJ2-3
CASSLDTATDTQYF
>TRBV5-4|TRBJ2-5
CASSSTAGARETQYF
>TRBV27|TRBJ2-1
CASSFSGNEQFF
>TRBV5-4|TRBJ1-6
CASSFGQGALNSPLHF
>TRBV7-9|TRBJ1-1
CASSSLEQFRAFF
>TRBV6-5|TRBJ2-2
CASSYRGIKLFF
>TRBV27|TRBJ1-2
CASRDTTGGDYGYTF
>TRBV11-3|TRBJ1-1
CASSQTGNTEAFF
>TRBV19|TRBJ1-4
CASSMGRSLEKLFF
>TRBV25-1|TRBJ2-3
CASIAGSGGTDTQYF
>TRBV14|TRBJ1-2
CASSLLGAFDYGYTF
>TRBV6-5|TRBJ1-2
CASRRDSNYGYTF
>TRBV7-2|TRBJ1-1
CASSLGPRDKFAEAFF